This T cell receptor (beta chain) was observed in a study of cytomegalovirus exposure and HLA in healthy donors. The V gene's germline CDR1 is SGHRS and CDR2 YFSETQ. V lost 0 bases to trimming and J lost 8 bases, with 8 bases between them. The CDR3 sequence is 12 residues long. This table comes from immunoSEQ multiplex PCR, and its TCRdb copy is limited to in-frame clones, with some not included. Of roughly 80,000 clones in the sample, roughly 88% are singletons; the top ten hold 2% to 2.5%. The study, taken as a whole, reports: Some TCR beta chains (roughly 160 of them) were listed as cytomegalovirus-associated. Whilst most TCR sequences proved rare, a subset of public TCRs occurred across many donors. Clusters of TCRs from the first cohort tended to co-occur in the 95 to 150 validation repertoires (as a later analysis found).

Concerning this clone: Its target is not known.

This TCR derives from a man aged 25-40 years in good health and CMV-seronegative. The specimen was PBMCs. This chain uses TRBV5-1 with TRBJ1-2; D call uncertain. This CDR3 is CASSLESGGYTF. The CDR3 nucleotides read TGCGCCAGCAGCTTGGAGTCGGGGGGCTACACCTTC. The whole variable domain, filled in from reference TRBV5-1 and TRBJ1-2, reads KAGVTQTPRYLIKTRGQQVTLSCSPISGHRSVSWYQQTPGQGLQFLFEYFSETQRNKGNFPGRFSGRQFSNSRSEMNVSTLELGDSALYLCASSLESGGYTFGSGTRLTVV.